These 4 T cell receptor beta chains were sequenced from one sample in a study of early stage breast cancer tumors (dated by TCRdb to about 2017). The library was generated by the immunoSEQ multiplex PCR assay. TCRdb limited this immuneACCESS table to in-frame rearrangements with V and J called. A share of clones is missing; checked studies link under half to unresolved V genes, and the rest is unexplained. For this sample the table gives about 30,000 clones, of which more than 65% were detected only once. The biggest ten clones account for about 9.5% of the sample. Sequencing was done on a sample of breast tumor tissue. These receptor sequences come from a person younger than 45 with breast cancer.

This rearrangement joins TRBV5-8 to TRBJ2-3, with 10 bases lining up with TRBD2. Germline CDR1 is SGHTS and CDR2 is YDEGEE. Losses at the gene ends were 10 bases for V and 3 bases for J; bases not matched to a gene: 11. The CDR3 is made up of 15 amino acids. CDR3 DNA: TGTGCCTCGGAGGACCTAGCGGGAGATACAGATACGCAGTATTTT. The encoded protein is CASEDLAGDTDTQYF.

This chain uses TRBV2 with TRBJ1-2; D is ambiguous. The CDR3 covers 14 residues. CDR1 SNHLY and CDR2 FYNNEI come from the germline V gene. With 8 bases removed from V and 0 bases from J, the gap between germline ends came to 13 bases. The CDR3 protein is CASVVHGPNYGYTF. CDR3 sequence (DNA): TGTGCCAGCGTGGTGCACGGACCTAACTATGGCTACACCTTC. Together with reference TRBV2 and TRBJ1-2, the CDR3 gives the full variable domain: EPEVTQTPSHQVTQMGQEVILRCVPISNHLYFYWYRQILGQKVEFLVSFYNNEISEKSEIFDDQFSVERPDGSNFTLKIRSTKLEDSAMYFCASVVHGPNYGYTFGSGTRLTVV.

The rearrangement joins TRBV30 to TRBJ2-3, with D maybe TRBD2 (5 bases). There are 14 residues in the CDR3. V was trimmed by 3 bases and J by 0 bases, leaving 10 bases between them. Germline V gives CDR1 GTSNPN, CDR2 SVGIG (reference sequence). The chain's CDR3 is CAWRYGISTDTQYF. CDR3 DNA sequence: TGTGCCTGGAGATACGGGATTAGCACAGATACGCAGTATTTT. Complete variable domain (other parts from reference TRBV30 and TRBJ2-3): SQTIHQWPATLVQPVGSPLSLECTVEGTSNPNLYWYRQAAGRGLQLLFYSVGIGQISSEVPQNLSASRPQDRQFILSSKKLLLSDSGFYLCAWRYGISTDTQYFGPGTRLTVL.

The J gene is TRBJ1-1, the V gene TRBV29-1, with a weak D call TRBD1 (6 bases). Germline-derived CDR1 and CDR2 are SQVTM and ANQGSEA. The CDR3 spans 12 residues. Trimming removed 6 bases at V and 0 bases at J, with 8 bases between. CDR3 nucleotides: TGCAGCGTGACAGGTTTGAACACTGAAGCTTTCTTT. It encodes CSVTGLNTEAFF.